A single T cell receptor beta chain is shown here with its context. The entry originates in a study of T cells in Graves' hyperthyroidism and ophthalmopathy. Amplification yielded TCR beta CDR3 regions, with RNA transcripts as the source. TCR CDR3 underwent first-round RT-PCR with the HTBI primer set. Via MiXCR, TCRdb re-called the multiplex PCR reads, giving one row per CDR3 protein. The sample holds approximately 430,000 distinct CDR3 sequences; 15% to 17% are singletons and the top ten take around 7.3%. Trimming stripped 0 bases from V and 7 bases from J, with 10 bases between. The CDR3 loop spans 13 amino acids. Germline V gene data show CDR1 as SGHRS and CDR2 as YFSETQ.

The sequenced material came from blood. The receptor was isolated from a woman aged 18-29 years with Graves' hyperthyroidism. The rearrangement joins TRBV5-1 to TRBJ2-5; D may be TRBD2 (5 bases). The CDR3 region has the DNA TGCGCCAGCAGCTTGGATGTAAGCGGGACCCAGTACTTC. Amino acids: CASSLDVSGTQYF.